A single sample is the source of the 30 T cell receptor beta chains below, sequenced in a study of shared clonotypes between healthy human individuals. Only CD45RO-negative cells positively selected for CCR7 counted as naive CD8 cells, so terminally differentiated effector memory CD45RA+ cells were excluded. The repertoire was sequenced with immunoSEQ multiplex PCR; TCRdb's copy has only in-frame clones and lacks some. Here the sample spans about 1,900,000 clones, approximately 94% being singletons. Sequenced sample: naive CD8+ T cells sorted from blood. The receptors come from a man aged 18 to 30 in good health.

The chain links TRBV6-4 to TRBJ1-1; D is ambiguous. Germline CDR1 and CDR2: MRHNA and SNTAGT. Trimming stripped 4 bases from V and 4 bases from J, with 13 bases between. The CDR3 contains 14 residues. The CDR3 is CASSATNKGTEAFF. DNA for the CDR3: TGTGCCAGCAGTGCCACAAACAAGGGCACTGAAGCTTTCTTT.

The chain carries TRBV7-9 and TRBJ2-5, with TRBD2 matching over 7 bases. Germline values: CDR1 SEHNR, CDR2 FQNEAQ (reference sequence). Unmatched junction bases numbered 3, after V lost 3 bases and J lost 2 bases. The CDR3 has 14 amino acids. CDR3 coding DNA: TGTGCCAGCAGCTTTGAGCGGGAACAAGAGACCCAGTACTTC. Translated: CASSFEREQETQYF.

The chain has TRBV28 and TRBJ2-1, with TRBD2 matching over 10 bases. With 7 bases clipped from V and 6 bases from J, the junction kept 9 bases outside the gene matches. The CDR3 loop spans 15 amino acids. Germline CDR1 reads MDHEN; CDR2 reads SYDVKM. The CDR3 protein is CASNYEREGPNEQFF. The CDR3 DNA reads TGTGCCAGCAACTACGAGCGGGAGGGACCCAATGAGCAGTTCTTC.

Worth noting for this clone: This sample also contains other DNA sequences that code for the same CDR3. The chain couples TRBV29-1 to TRBJ2-5; D not certain. V lost 3 bases, J lost 4 bases, and 3 bases lay in between. CDR3 length: 10 residues. CDR1 and CDR2 (germline): SQVTM, ANQGSEA. The CDR3: CSVDRETQYF. For the CDR3, the DNA is TGCAGCGTTGACAGAGAGACCCAGTACTTC.

The V call is TRBV10-2, the J call TRBJ1-5; D might be TRBD1 (6 bases). Between the trimmed V and J ends, which lost 7 bases and 0 bases, there was a span of 13 bases. This CDR3 comprises 15 residues. Per germline, CDR1 WSHSY and CDR2 SAAADI. The CDR3 reads CASNPGQYSNQPQHF. The CDR3 coding sequence is TGCGCCAGCAACCCCGGACAGTATAGCAATCAGCCCCAGCATTTT.

CDR3 loop: CASSPMLLGHIGGEQYF. DNA of the CDR3: TGTGCCAGCAGTCCCATGCTACTCGGCCACATTGGGGGCGAGCAGTACTTC. The chain has TRBV28 and TRBJ2-7; D could derive from TRBD1 or TRBD2 (5 bases each). Germline assignment: CDR1 MDHEN and CDR2 SYDVKM. The CDR3 has 17 residues. Trimming left V 5 bases short and J 6 bases short, with 26 bases between.

On this clone: Different DNA sequences within this sample yield the same CDR3. The CDR3 here is CASSIGGRSYEQYF. The CDR3 DNA follows: TGTGCCAGTAGTATTGGTGGGAGAAGCTACGAGCAGTACTTC. The chain joins TRBV19 to TRBJ2-7, with a tentative D call TRBD2 (5 bases). The V end was cut by 3 bases, the J end by 3 bases, with 12 bases between. Germline lookup yields CDR1 LNHDA and CDR2 SQIVND (reference sequence). The CDR3 totals 14 residues.

Worth noting for this clone: At one end, the junction sequence differs from germline, possibly due to a read error. The CDR3 region is CASSSGTEYEQYF. CDR3 DNA sequence: TGTGCTAGCAGCTCCGGGACAGAGTACGAGCAGTACTTC. This rearrangement joins TRBV7-7 to TRBJ2-7, with 7 bases aligning to TRBD1. From germline, CDR1 is SSHAT and CDR2 FNYEAQ (reference sequence). This CDR3 has 13 amino acids.

This clone came up once. This chain joins TRBV5-1 and TRBJ2-1; tentatively, D is TRBD2 (5 bases). There are 15 residues in the CDR3. Deletions cut 0 bases from V and 3 bases from J, with 10 bases between. Germline CDR1 SGHRS, CDR2 YFSETQ. The CDR3 loop is CASSLARGLYNEQFF. The CDR3 nucleotides are TGCGCCAGCAGCTTGGCAAGAGGGCTCTACAATGAGCAGTTCTTC.

This clone has just one count. This sequence joins TRBV2 and TRBJ2-7; TRBD2 is a possible D gene (6 bases). Per germline, CDR1 SNHLY and CDR2 FYNNEI. Deletions cut 1 base from V and 2 bases from J, with 15 bases between. The CDR3 consists of 16 residues. This CDR3 reads CASSEGVGEAAYEQYF. DNA for the CDR3: TGTGCCAGCAGTGAAGGTGTCGGGGAGGCAGCCTACGAGCAGTACTTC.

The rearrangement joins TRBV5-1 to TRBJ2-1; D is possibly TRBD2 (6 bases). Trimming shortened V by 2 bases and J by 1 base, and 16 bases separated the two germline ends. The CDR3 loop spans 17 amino acids. The germline CDR1 and CDR2 sequences are SGHRS and YFSETQ. The DNA for the CDR3 is TGCGCCAGCAGCTTAGGAGCCAGCGGGCCATCCTACAATGAGCAGTTCTTC. Protein: CASSLGASGPSYNEQFF. The full variable domain, with the rest looked up from reference TRBV5-1 and TRBJ2-1, is KAGVTQTPRYLIKTRGQQVTLSCSPISGHRSVSWYQQTPGQGLQFLFEYFSETQRNKGNFPGRFSGRQFSNSRSEMNVSTLELGDSALYLCASSLGASGPSYNEQFFGPGTRLTVL.

This chain uses TRBV4-3 with TRBJ2-1; tentatively, D is TRBD2 (6 bases). CDR1 and CDR2 from the germline V gene are LGHNA and YSLEER. Trimming took off 0 bases at V and 2 bases at J, with 17 bases between the two ends. The CDR3 loop spans 18 amino acids. CDR3 sequence reads: CASSQDAPLGGPYNEQFF. The CDR3 nucleotides read TGCGCCAGCAGCCAAGATGCCCCCCTAGGAGGGCCCTACAATGAGCAGTTCTTC.

The J gene is TRBJ2-1, the V gene TRBV6-5; 7 bases agree with TRBD2. The CDR3 is 16 residues long. V shed 0 bases, J shed 6 bases, and the junction held 8 bases outside the gene matches. From germline, CDR1 is MNHEY and CDR2 SVGAGI. The CDR3 is CASSYSLRERVNEQFF. The CDR3 region has the DNA TGTGCCAGCAGTTACTCGCTGCGGGAGAGGGTCAATGAGCAGTTCTTC.

The DNA of the CDR3 is TGTGCCAGCAGTCTAATAGTTTATCAAGAGACCCAGTACTTC. Its protein product is CASSLIVYQETQYF. The chain uses TRBV6-1 and TRBJ2-5; the D is unclear. V lost 5 bases, J lost 2 bases, and 12 bases lay in between. The CDR3 is 14 amino acids. Germline values: CDR1 MNHNS, CDR2 SASEGT.

The rearrangement joins TRBV4-1 to TRBJ2-1; no clear D gene. V gave up 4 bases and J gave up 8 bases, with 18 bases separating them. Germline CDR1 and CDR2: MGHRA and YSYEKL. This CDR3 comprises 15 residues. The CDR3 region has the DNA TGCGCCAGCAGCCGATCCCCCTCTATAGGCGATGAGCAGTTCTTC. Its protein product is CASSRSPSIGDEQFF.

This chain uses TRBV6-5 with TRBJ2-7, with D perhaps being TRBD1 or TRBD2 (7 bases each). The germline V gene has CDR1 MNHEY and CDR2 SVGAGI. This CDR3 region has 15 residues. Trimming pared 5 bases from V and 0 bases from J, leaving 14 bases between. Here the CDR3 reads CASSQKRDSSYEQYF. The CDR3 DNA sequence: TGTGCCAGCAGTCAGAAGCGGGACAGCTCCTACGAGCAGTACTTC.

The chain joins TRBV4-1 to TRBJ1-2, with a possible D match to TRBD1 (5 bases). The CDR3 covers 16 residues. Germline CDR1 MGHRA, CDR2 YSYEKL. The V end was cut by 1 base, the J end by 6 bases, with 18 bases between. The CDR3 loop is CASSQGGAGWKDGYTF. The DNA of the CDR3 is TGCGCCAGCAGCCAAGGAGGGGCAGGGTGGAAGGATGGCTACACCTTC.

This clone was recorded only once. The same CDR3 also results from other DNA sequences found in this sample. This chain joins TRBV7-9 and TRBJ2-7; possible D gene TRBD1, 5 bases. This CDR3 is 12 amino acids long. Germline V gene sequence: CDR1 SEHNR, CDR2 FQNEAQ (reference sequence). V was trimmed by 5 bases and J by 2 bases, leaving 7 bases between them. As DNA, the CDR3 is TGTGCCAGCAGCCCGGACACCTACGAGCAGTACTTC. Its protein is CASSPDTYEQYF.

The chain couples TRBV11-2 to TRBJ1-1, with D unresolved. Germline CDR1 SGHAT, CDR2 FQNNGV. Trimming took off 3 bases at V and 7 bases at J, with 9 bases between the two ends. The CDR3 covers 12 residues. The CDR3 region has the DNA TGTGCCAGCAGCTTCGGGATCCTTGAAGCTTTCTTT. It translates to CASSFGILEAFF.

V is TRBV7-9 and J is TRBJ1-2; no firm D call. The germline CDR1 and CDR2 sequences are SEHNR and FQNEAQ (reference sequence). V was shortened by 0 bases and J by 8 bases, with 16 bases between the two germline ends. This CDR3 is built from 15 residues. CDR3 DNA: TGTGCCAGCAGCTTAGCGTACGGGTTACCGGAGGGCTACACCTTC. The encoded protein is CASSLAYGLPEGYTF.

The rearrangement joins TRBV25-1 to TRBJ2-1, with D possibly being TRBD2 (5 bases). Germline loops: CDR1 MGHDK, CDR2 SYGVNS. Trimming took 8 bases from V and 6 from J, leaving 14 bases between them. The CDR3 loop spans 13 amino acids. The CDR3 here is CASEGKSGNEQFF. Written as DNA, the CDR3 is TGTGCCAGCGAGGGAAAGTCGGGCAATGAGCAGTTCTTC.

This clone was recorded only once. This chain joins TRBV11-3 and TRBJ2-7, with D uncertain. Germline V lookup: CDR1 SGHNT, CDR2 YENEEA. The ends were cut back, 2 bases at V and 6 bases at J, with 11 bases in the middle. This CDR3 contains 13 residues. The CDR3 protein is CASSLIGSREQYF. DNA of the CDR3: TGTGCCAGCAGCTTAATTGGATCGCGCGAGCAGTACTTC.

V usage is TRBV30 and J usage is TRBJ2-6; no definite D call. The germline gives CDR1 GTSNPN, CDR2 SVGIG (reference sequence). The CDR3 runs to 14 residues. Trimming pared 2 bases from V and 2 bases from J, leaving 7 bases between. This CDR3 is CAWSYGAGANVLTF. CDR3 DNA sequence: TGTGCCTGGAGTTACGGCGCTGGGGCCAACGTCCTGACTTTC.

The chain carries TRBV5-6 and TRBJ2-3; D might be TRBD1 or TRBD2, each matching 5 bases. V was shortened by 2 bases and J by 0 bases, with 10 bases between the two germline ends. Per the germline V gene, CDR1 is SGHDT and CDR2 is YYEEEE. The length of the CDR3 is 15 residues. CDR3: CASSLVRDSTDTQYF. The CDR3, as DNA: TGTGCCAGCAGCTTAGTACGGGACAGCACAGATACGCAGTATTTT. The complete variable domain, with remaining parts taken from reference TRBV5-6 and TRBJ2-3, reads DAGVTQSPTHLIKTRGQQVTLRCSPKSGHDTVSWYQQALGQGPQFIFQYYEEEERQRGNFPDRFSGHQFPNYSSELNVNALLLGDSALYLCASSLVRDSTDTQYFGPGTRLTVL.

This chain joins TRBV27 and TRBJ1-5; D might be TRBD1 (5 bases). Germline assignment: CDR1 MNHEY and CDR2 SMNVEV (reference sequence). The CDR3 runs 14 residues. The V end lost 4 bases, the J end lost 14 bases, and 21 bases lay between the germline ends. CDR3 nucleotide sequence: TGTGCCAGCAGTTCACACCTTGGACACCAAAACGAGCATTTT. Translation gives CASSSHLGHQNEHF.

This chain links TRBV4-2 with TRBJ2-3; TRBD2 matches 12 bases. Germline CDR1 is LGHNA and CDR2 is YNFKEQ. J lost 5 bases, V lost 2 bases, and 8 bases had no gene match. This CDR3 contains 17 residues. CDR3 DNA: TGTGCCAGCAGCCAAACGTCTAGCGGGGGGGAAGGAGATACGCAGTATTTT. This codes for CASSQTSSGGEGDTQYF.

This chain joins TRBV5-8 and TRBJ2-5, with 11 bases that match TRBD2. With V trimmed by 0 bases and J by 5 bases, 6 bases remained unmatched. This CDR3 has 16 residues. In germline, CDR1 is SGHTS, CDR2 YDEGEE. The CDR3 here is CASSLVSGGAEETQYF. The DNA of the CDR3 is TGTGCCAGCAGCTTGGTTAGCGGGGGGGCAGAGGAGACCCAGTACTTC.

As regards this clone: The sample has other DNA sequences that encode this CDR3 too. The chain joins TRBV28 to TRBJ2-7; no clear D. Germline V lookup: CDR1 MDHEN, CDR2 SYDVKM. The CDR3 covers 13 residues. Trimming took 2 bases from V and 2 from J, leaving 7 bases between them. This CDR3 is CASSLGTTYEQYF. CDR3 nucleotides: TGTGCCAGCAGTTTAGGAACAACCTACGAGCAGTACTTC.

The chain is built from TRBV7-8 and TRBJ2-5; D uncertain. The CDR3 runs 13 residues. CDR1 and CDR2 from the germline V gene are SGHVS and FQNEAQ. CDR3 protein: CGTRLTLIETQYF. CDR3 nucleotides: TGTGGGACCCGCCTGACCCTAATAGAGACCCAGTACTTC.

V is TRBV28 and J is TRBJ2-5, with D perhaps being TRBD1 or TRBD2 (6 bases each). From germline, CDR1 is MDHEN and CDR2 SYDVKM. The CDR3 contains 17 residues. Trimming pared 2 bases from V and 5 bases from J, leaving 21 bases between. The CDR3 DNA reads TGTGCCAGCAGTTTAGAACAGGGCTCCAGGGGACTGGAGACCCAGTACTTC. Residues: CASSLEQGSRGLETQYF.